This T cell receptor (beta chain) was found in a study of CD8 T cells in ankylosing spondylitis. Regarding this clonotype: Its antigen is unidentified.

Using quantitative 5'-RACE with molecular barcodes, the authors made TCR beta libraries. A single record per CDR3 protein comes from TCRdb applying MiXCR to the 5' RACE reads. The table lists roughly 86,000 distinct CDR3 sequences, roughly 9.6% of them singletons, with approximately 4.6% in the top ten. The study's findings and limits: Previous work reported some of these motif variants in the synovial fluid and blood of reactive arthritis. Clones that were linked to disease were CD8+ and were relatively rare in peripheral blood. Reported data indicate significant enrichment of disease-linked clones within matched ankylosing spondylitis synovial fluid.

The V end lost 0 bases, the J end lost 4 bases, and 17 bases lay between the germline ends. The CDR3 contains 17 residues. Germline loops: CDR1 SEHNR, CDR2 FQNEAQ (reference sequence). Input material: blood, either unsorted or a sorted T cell fraction (not recorded which). This receptor was identified in a male donor with ankylosing spondylitis or in good health (not recorded which). The J gene is TRBJ2-3, the V gene TRBV7-9; the D gene is possibly TRBD1 (5 bases). This CDR3 reads CASSLARGAVGADTQYF. The CDR3 DNA reads as TGTGCCAGCAGCTTAGCGCGAGGCGCCGTAGGGGCAGATACGCAGTATTTT.